This entry lists 32 T cell receptor beta chains sequenced from one sample in a study of T cell clones after liver transplantation. Only in-frame clones appear in the TCRdb table, and some are missing; sequencing was by immunoSEQ multiplex PCR. The sample holds 35,000 to 45,000 clones, about 86% seen once. The specimen comprised CD4+ T cells from blood, sampled 24 months after liver transplant. These receptors were obtained from a human patient who received a liver transplant. Some of these T cells may belong to the graft donor.

The DNA for the CDR3 is TGTGCCATCAGTCCGAGCGGGAGGGTAGGAGATACGCAGTATTTT. This encodes CAISPSGRVGDTQYF. This sequence joins TRBV10-3 and TRBJ2-3; TRBD2 matches 10 bases. The CDR3 sequence is 15 residues long. Germline loops: CDR1 ENHRY, CDR2 SYGVKD. Trimming cost V 5 bases and J 5 bases; bases outside gene matches: 7.

The rearrangement links TRBV9 to TRBJ1-1; D perhaps matches TRBD1 (6 bases). The CDR3 has 13 amino acids. Germline V gives CDR1 SGDLS, CDR2 YYNGEE. With 0 bases removed from V and 7 bases from J, the gap between germline ends came to 10 bases. The CDR3 loop is CASSVVEGGEAFF. The CDR3 region has the DNA TGTGCCAGCAGCGTAGTGGAGGGGGGTGAAGCTTTCTTT.

The rearrangement uses TRBV4-2 and TRBJ2-7, with a tentative D call TRBD2 (5 bases). Germline-derived CDR1 and CDR2 are LGHNA and YNFKEQ. Trimming took off 0 bases at V and 3 bases at J, with 12 bases between the two ends. CDR3 size: 15 residues. Here the CDR3 reads CASSQDLASRYEQYF. The CDR3 nucleotides read TGTGCCAGCAGCCAAGATCTCGCTAGCCGCTACGAGCAGTACTTC.

The CDR3 loop is CASSFRRGGRDTQYF. The CDR3 nucleotides are TGTGCCAGCAGCTTTAGGCGGGGGGGCCGTGATACGCAGTATTTT. The V gene is TRBV11-2, the J gene TRBJ2-3; the match to TRBD2 covers 9 bases. Germline CDR1 reads SGHAT; CDR2 reads FQNNGV. The CDR3 has 15 amino acids. V was clipped by 3 bases and J by 6 bases; unmatched bases: 7.

The chain carries TRBV5-1 and TRBJ1-1; D gene ambiguous. Trimming removed 4 bases at V and 3 bases at J, with 4 bases between. Germline values: CDR1 SGHRS, CDR2 YFSETQ. The CDR3 loop spans 11 amino acids. The chain's CDR3 is CASSDHTEAFF. Written as DNA, the CDR3 is TGCGCCAGCAGCGATCACACTGAAGCTTTCTTT.

Comments on this clone: One end of the junction fails to match germline, which may point to a read error. The DNA of the CDR3 is TGCACCAGCAGCTTGGAAGGGGATACGCAGTATTTT. Its protein is CTSSLEGDTQYF. The gene calls are TRBV5-1 and TRBJ2-3; D remains ambiguous. The germline gives CDR1 SGHRS, CDR2 YFSETQ. The CDR3 sequence is 12 residues long.

The chain has TRBV19 and TRBJ1-5; no clear D. CDR3 length equals 12 residues. Trimming stripped 7 bases from V and 3 bases from J, with 7 bases between. Germline V gives CDR1 LNHDA, CDR2 SQIVND (reference sequence). The DNA for the CDR3 is TGTGCCAGTAAGCTTTACAATCAGCCCCAGCATTTT. Translated: CASKLYNQPQHF.

This clone was detected only a few times. The rearrangement links TRBV28 to TRBJ2-1; no clear D. Per the germline V gene, CDR1 is MDHEN and CDR2 is SYDVKM. This CDR3 region has 16 residues. Between the trimmed V and J ends, which lost 2 bases and 0 bases, there was a span of 11 bases. CDR3 in amino acids: CASSLLPSSSYNEQFF. CDR3 DNA sequence: TGTGCCAGCAGTTTACTTCCTTCTAGCTCCTACAATGAGCAGTTCTTC.

This clone was picked up one time. The chain combines TRBV27 with TRBJ1-3; D is uncertain. Per germline, CDR1 MNHEY and CDR2 SMNVEV (reference sequence). With 6 bases removed from V and 1 base from J, the gap between germline ends came to 13 bases. The CDR3 is 15 amino acids. CDR3 loop: CASRGWGESGNTIYF. In nucleotides, the CDR3 is TGTGCCAGCAGGGGTTGGGGAGAATCTGGAAACACCATATATTTT.

This clone was seen a few times. The chain is built from TRBV18 and TRBJ2-5, with D unresolved. This CDR3 contains 12 residues. Germline V gene data show CDR1 as KGHSH and CDR2 as LQKENI. V shed 3 bases and J shed 4 bases, with 6 bases lying between them. The CDR3 reads CASSPSRETQYF. In DNA, the CDR3 is TGTGCCAGCTCACCTTCCCGAGAGACCCAGTACTTC.

Here the CDR3 reads CASSIRDRFSYEQYF. CDR3 nucleotides: TGTGCCAGCAGCATCCGGGACAGGTTCTCCTACGAGCAGTACTTC. The gene calls are TRBV5-4 and TRBJ2-7, with TRBD1 identical over 8 bases. The CDR3 sequence is 15 residues long. The V gene's germline CDR1 is SGHNT and CDR2 YYREEE (reference sequence). Trimming cost V 4 bases and J 0 bases; bases outside gene matches: 6.

The J gene is TRBJ2-6, the V gene TRBV14; perhaps TRBD2 as D (5 bases). The CDR3 is made up of 15 amino acids. Trimming took off 1 base at V and 2 bases at J, with 6 bases between the two ends. Germline V gives CDR1 SGHDN, CDR2 FVKESK. CDR3 residues: CASSQGGPGANVLTF. CDR3 in DNA: TGTGCCAGCAGCCAAGGAGGGCCTGGGGCCAACGTCCTGACTTTC. The full variable domain, in which reference TRBV14 and TRBJ2-6 provide the parts outside the CDR3, is EAGVTQFPSHSVIEKGQTVTLRCDPISGHDNLYWYRRVMGKEIKFLLHFVKESKQDESGMPNNRFLAERTGGTYSTLKVQPAELEDSGVYFCASSQGGPGANVLTFGAGSRLTVL.

This chain joins TRBV2 and TRBJ2-3; 10 bases are shared with TRBD1. V gave up 6 bases and J gave up 4 bases; unmatched junction bases: 4. CDR1 is SNHLY and CDR2 is FYNNEI in the germline V gene. The CDR3 is 14 amino acids. The CDR3 reads CASRTDRGPDTQYF. For the CDR3, the DNA is TGTGCCAGCAGGACCGACAGGGGGCCAGATACGCAGTATTTT.

The chain links TRBV6-5 to TRBJ1-1, with TRBD1 matching 7 bases. Germline CDR1 MNHEY, CDR2 SVGAGI. Trimming at V came to 7 bases and at J to 7 bases, leaving 6 bases not matched to a gene. This CDR3 region has 12 residues. CDR3 amino acids: CASTTTGVEAFF. CDR3 bases: TGTGCCAGCACTACTACAGGGGTTGAAGCTTTCTTT.

CDR3 nucleotides: TGCGCCAGCAGCTTGGTGGGGGCAGGCACAGATACGCAGTATTTT. It translates to CASSLVGAGTDTQYF. The chain is built from TRBV5-1 and TRBJ2-3, with a weak D call TRBD1 (6 bases). CDR1 is SGHRS, CDR2 YFSETQ, per germline. This CDR3 spans 15 amino acids. With 0 bases removed from V and 1 base from J, the gap between germline ends came to 9 bases. The complete variable domain, with remaining parts taken from reference TRBV5-1 and TRBJ2-3, reads KAGVTQTPRYLIKTRGQQVTLSCSPISGHRSVSWYQQTPGQGLQFLFEYFSETQRNKGNFPGRFSGRQFSNSRSEMNVSTLELGDSALYLCASSLVGAGTDTQYFGPGTRLTVL.

The V gene is TRBV7-2, the J gene TRBJ2-6; perhaps TRBD2 as D (5 bases). Trimming took off 5 bases at V and 0 bases at J, with 14 bases between the two ends. The CDR3 has 17 residues. Germline lookup yields CDR1 SGHTA and CDR2 FQGNSA. CDR3 residues: CASSQGLGSSGANVLTF. CDR3 in DNA: TGTGCCAGCAGCCAAGGACTGGGAAGCTCTGGGGCCAACGTCCTGACTTTC.

In this sample, this clone turned up a few times. This sequence joins TRBV5-4 and TRBJ1-1, with D perhaps TRBD1 (5 bases). V lost 1 base and J 7 bases, leaving 11 bases between the germline ends. The germline gives CDR1 SGHNT, CDR2 YYREEE (reference sequence). The CDR3 loop spans 13 amino acids. CDR3 sequence (DNA): TGTGCCAGCAGCTTGAAGGGGCTGGGTGAAGCTTTCTTT. It encodes CASSLKGLGEAFF.

The CDR3 DNA sequence: TGTGCCAGTAGTAAGGCAGACTACGAGCAGTACTTC. It specifies CASSKADYEQYF. V usage is TRBV19 and J usage is TRBJ2-7; D remains unclear. CDR1 and CDR2 (germline): LNHDA, SQIVND (reference sequence). CDR3 size: 12 residues. Between the trimmed V and J ends, which lost 4 bases and 3 bases, there was a span of 7 bases.

In regard to this clone: The sample contains more than one DNA sequence encoding this CDR3. The CDR3 sequence: CASSLRFARETEAFF. CDR3 DNA: TGTGCCAGCAGCCTACGTTTCGCCAGGGAAACTGAAGCTTTCTTT. This chain joins TRBV6-5 and TRBJ1-1; maybe TRBD1 (5 bases). Germline CDR1 and CDR2: MNHEY and SVGAGI. This CDR3 has 15 residues. The V end lost 6 bases, the J end lost 5 bases, and 19 bases lay between the germline ends.

This clone was picked up one time. The chain recombines TRBV7-2 with TRBJ2-1, with TRBD2 as a possible D gene (5 bases). Between the trimmed V and J ends, which lost 7 bases and 4 bases, there was a span of 14 bases. Looked up from germline, CDR1 is SGHTA and CDR2 is FQGNSA. The CDR3 extends over 14 amino acids. CDR3 loop: CASIRPSKYNEQFF. The CDR3 DNA reads TGTGCCAGCATTCGGCCTAGCAAATACAATGAGCAGTTCTTC.

Concerning this clone: Different DNA sequences within this sample yield the same CDR3. The chain uses TRBV7-2 and TRBJ2-5, with D hard to call. The CDR3 loop spans 13 amino acids. V was trimmed by 2 bases and J by 2 bases, leaving 6 bases between them. Germline assignment: CDR1 SGHTA and CDR2 FQGNSA. DNA for the CDR3: TGTGCCAGCAGCTTAACTCCACAAGAGACCCAGTACTTC. Translation: CASSLTPQETQYF.

The chain is built from TRBV25-1 and TRBJ1-5, with D hard to call. Trimming removed 3 bases at V and 5 bases at J, with 11 bases between. The germline V gene encodes CDR1 MGHDK and CDR2 SYGVNS. This CDR3 comprises 14 residues. CDR3 nucleotide sequence: TGTGCCAGCAGTGAGGTCCAGGACCATCAGCCCCAGCATTTT. Residues: CASSEVQDHQPQHF.

This rearrangement joins TRBV4-1 to TRBJ1-1, with D unresolved. The V end was cut by 1 base, the J end by 3 bases, with 12 bases between. The germline V gene has CDR1 MGHRA and CDR2 YSYEKL. This CDR3 has 15 residues. This CDR3 reads CASSQVVGQDTEAFF. The CDR3 region has the DNA TGCGCCAGCAGCCAAGTCGTCGGGCAGGACACTGAAGCTTTCTTT.

V is TRBV27 and J is TRBJ2-2; TRBD2 might be the D (6 bases). Germline V lookup: CDR1 MNHEY, CDR2 SMNVEV (reference sequence). The CDR3 consists of 17 residues. V was shortened by 2 bases and J by 0 bases, with 13 bases between the two germline ends. The CDR3 bases are TGTGCCAGCAGTTTACGTCTAGCGCCCGCGAACACCGGGGAGCTGTTTTTT. It codes for CASSLRLAPANTGELFF.

The V gene is TRBV7-3, the J gene TRBJ2-7, with a tentative D call TRBD1 (7 bases). The CDR3 totals 14 residues. Trimming took off 5 bases at V and 6 bases at J, with 17 bases between the two ends. The V gene's germline CDR1 is SGHTA and CDR2 FQGTGA. CDR3 DNA sequence: TGTGCCAGCAGCCCCTCAGGGGGACTTGGCGAGCAGTACTTC. This encodes CASSPSGGLGEQYF.

The rearrangement uses TRBV7-8 and TRBJ1-5; no definite D call. Germline lookup yields CDR1 SGHVS and CDR2 FQNEAQ. This CDR3 comprises 14 residues. Trimming removed 5 bases at V and 6 bases at J, with 14 bases between. CDR3 sequence reads: CASSPRGGSQPQHF. The CDR3 nucleotides are TGTGCCAGCAGCCCACGGGGTGGGAGTCAGCCCCAGCATTTT.

The chain uses TRBV15 and TRBJ1-5; no definite D call. CDR3 size: 16 residues. Deletions cut 0 bases from V and 2 bases from J, with 11 bases between. CDR1 and CDR2 (germline): LNHNV, YYDKDF (reference sequence). The CDR3 loop is CATSREARAGNQPQHF. DNA for the CDR3: TGTGCCACCAGCAGAGAAGCTCGAGCGGGCAATCAGCCCCAGCATTTT.

This chain connects TRBV5-1 to TRBJ2-5, with D uncertain. The CDR3 covers 11 residues. The V gene's germline CDR1 is SGHRS and CDR2 YFSETQ. The ends were cut back, 0 bases at V and 4 bases at J, with 1 base in the middle. This CDR3 reads CASSLVETQYF. The CDR3 region has the DNA TGCGCCAGCAGCTTGGTAGAGACCCAGTACTTC.

The chain links TRBV19 to TRBJ2-2; D remains ambiguous. This CDR3 contains 15 residues. CDR1 and CDR2 (germline): LNHDA, SQIVND (reference sequence). Trimming cost V 10 bases and J 0 bases, with 15 bases left between them. For the CDR3, the DNA is TGTGCCACCCCCCAGGCGTACCCGAACACCGGGGAGCTGTTTTTT. Residues: CATPQAYPNTGELFF.

CDR3 DNA sequence: TGTGCCAGCAGCCCTCGGGACAGGCCCCCCTACGAGCAGTACTTC. Translated: CASSPRDRPPYEQYF. This chain links TRBV7-3 with TRBJ2-7; 8 bases map to TRBD1. J gave up 2 bases and V 5 bases, and 8 bases lay outside the gene matches. CDR1 and CDR2 (germline): SGHTA, FQGTGA. The CDR3 is made up of 15 amino acids.

The J gene is TRBJ2-7, the V gene TRBV29-1, with 10 bases that match TRBD1. The V gene's germline CDR1 is SQVTM and CDR2 ANQGSEA. The CDR3 is made up of 14 amino acids. V trimming: 7 bases; J trimming: 6 bases; junction bases outside the gene matches: 12. CDR3 amino acids: CSALWGTGASEQYF. CDR3 in DNA: TGCAGCGCCCTGTGGGGGACAGGGGCATCCGAGCAGTACTTC.

The rearrangement uses TRBV30 and TRBJ1-4; D gene ambiguous. There are 13 residues in the CDR3. The V end lost 4 bases, the J end lost 8 bases, and 14 bases lay between the germline ends. Looked up from germline, CDR1 is GTSNPN and CDR2 is SVGIG (reference sequence). The CDR3 is CAWTRELGEKLFF. The CDR3, as DNA: TGTGCCTGGACGAGGGAGTTGGGGGAAAAACTGTTTTTT.